This T cell receptor beta chain was found in a study of blood T cell repertoires in COVID-19. Authors' methods: Reference gene primers were amplified, and this amplification served to estimate nucleated cell counts. Only in-frame clones appear in the TCRdb table, and some are missing; sequencing was by immunoSEQ multiplex PCR. The V and J calls and clone size come from that table; D and trimming were worked out from the DNA. The data hold 200,000 to 250,000 clones, with around nine tenths observed a single time. Input material: peripheral blood. This clonotype was obtained from a woman aged 18 to 35 who had recovered from COVID-19.

The chain's CDR3 is CASSPGQATEAFF. In DNA form, the CDR3 reads TGTGCCAGCTCACCTGGACAGGCGACTGAAGCTTTCTTT. The chain recombines TRBV18 with TRBJ1-1, with 7 positions matching TRBD1. J lost 5 bases, V lost 3 bases, and 3 bases had no gene match. Germline V gene data show CDR1 as KGHSH and CDR2 as LQKENI. The CDR3 sequence is 13 residues long.